The present entry profiles one TCR beta chain with its context. As yet, its antigen is unknown. This sample stems from a study of shared clonotypes between healthy human individuals. Study-level background: For every donor, three CD4 naive, three CD4 memory, two CD8 naive and one CD8 memory plates were used. Study-wide points: Memory subsets generally showed lower estimated richness than naive subsets. About 5% was the fraction of naive CD4 clonotypes found shared across several donors.

The table came from immunoSEQ multiplex PCR; TCRdb's copy has only in-frame clones and leaves some out. The data contain about 690,000 clones, 90% of them singletons. The sample taken for sequencing was memory CD8+ T cells from PBMCs. This sample's subset: CD45RO+ cells pooled with CCR7-negative TemRA cells. The TCR was taken from a man between 18 and 29 years old in good health. Some clones in this sample may be carry-over from other donors' samples.

In nucleotides, the CDR3 is TGCGCCAGCAGCAGTGCCCTAGCTCGGGAGCAGTACTTC. Its translation is CASSSALAREQYF. The rearrangement joins TRBV5-1 to TRBJ2-7; D possibly corresponds to TRBD2 (5 bases). Looked up from germline, CDR1 is SGHRS and CDR2 is YFSETQ. CDR3 length: 13 amino acids. Trimming stripped 4 bases from V and 7 bases from J, with 15 bases between. The full variable domain, in which reference TRBV5-1 and TRBJ2-7 provide the parts outside the CDR3, is KAGVTQTPRYLIKTRGQQVTLSCSPISGHRSVSWYQQTPGQGLQFLFEYFSETQRNKGNFPGRFSGRQFSNSRSEMNVSTLELGDSALYLCASSSALAREQYFGPGTRLTVT.